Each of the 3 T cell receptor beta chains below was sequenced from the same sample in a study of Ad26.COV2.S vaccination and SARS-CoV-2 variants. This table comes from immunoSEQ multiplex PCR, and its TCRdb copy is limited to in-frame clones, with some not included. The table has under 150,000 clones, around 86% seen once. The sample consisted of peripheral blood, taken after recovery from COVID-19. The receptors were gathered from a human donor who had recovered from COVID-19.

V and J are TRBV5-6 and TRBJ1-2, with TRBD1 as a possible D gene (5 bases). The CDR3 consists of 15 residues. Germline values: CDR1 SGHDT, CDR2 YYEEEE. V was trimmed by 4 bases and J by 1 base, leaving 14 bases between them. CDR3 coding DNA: TGTGCCAGCAGCGCTACGACACAGGTTAACTATGGCTACACCTTC. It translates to CASSATTQVNYGYTF. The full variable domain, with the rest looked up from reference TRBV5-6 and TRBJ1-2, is DAGVTQSPTHLIKTRGQQVTLRCSPKSGHDTVSWYQQALGQGPQFIFQYYEEEERQRGNFPDRFSGHQFPNYSSELNVNALLLGDSALYLCASSATTQVNYGYTFGSGTRLTVV.

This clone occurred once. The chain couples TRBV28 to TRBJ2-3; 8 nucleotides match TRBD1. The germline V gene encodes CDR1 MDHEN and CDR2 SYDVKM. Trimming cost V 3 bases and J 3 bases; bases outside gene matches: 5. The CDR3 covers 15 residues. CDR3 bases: TGTGCCAGCAGTTTCGGGACAGGTTTGACAGATACGCAGTATTTT. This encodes CASSFGTGLTDTQYF.

Written as DNA, the CDR3 is TGTGCCACCAGTGATACCGACTCTAACACAGATACGCAGTATTTT. This gives the protein CATSDTDSNTDTQYF. The chain joins TRBV24-1 to TRBJ2-3; D is uncertain. Per germline, CDR1 KGHDR and CDR2 SFDVKD. This CDR3 has 15 residues. V was clipped by 3 bases and J by 2 bases, with 11 bases between them.